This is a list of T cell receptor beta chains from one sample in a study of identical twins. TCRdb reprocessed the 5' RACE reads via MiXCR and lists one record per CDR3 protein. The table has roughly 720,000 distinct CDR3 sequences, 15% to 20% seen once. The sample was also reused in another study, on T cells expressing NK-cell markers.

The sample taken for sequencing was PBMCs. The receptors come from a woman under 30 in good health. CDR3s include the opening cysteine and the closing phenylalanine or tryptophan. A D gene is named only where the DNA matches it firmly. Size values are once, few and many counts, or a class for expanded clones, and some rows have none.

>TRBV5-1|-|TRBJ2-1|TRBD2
TGCGCCAGCAGCTCCCAGACTAGCGGAGCATACAATGAGCAGTTCTTC
CASSSQTSGAYNEQFF
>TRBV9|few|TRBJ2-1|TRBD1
TGTGCCAGCAGCCCAGGACAGGGGGAAGGCAATGAGCAGTTCTTC
CASSPGQGEGNEQFF
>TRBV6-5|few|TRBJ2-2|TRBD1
TGTGCCAGCAGTTACGGGGACAGTGGCACCGGGGAGCTGTTTTTT
CASSYGDSGTGELFF
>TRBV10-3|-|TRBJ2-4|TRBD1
TGTGCCATCAGTGACCGGGACAGGTCGAACATTCAGTACTTC
CAISDRDRSNIQYF
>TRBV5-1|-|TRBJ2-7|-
TGCGCCAGCAGCCGAGGGGGAACCGTAATCTCCTACGAGCAGTACTTC
CASSRGGTVISYEQYF
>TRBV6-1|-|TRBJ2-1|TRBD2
TGTGCCAGCATAGCGGGGTGGAGCTCCTACAATGAGCAGTTCTTC
CASIAGWSSYNEQFF
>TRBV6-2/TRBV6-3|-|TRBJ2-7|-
TGTGCCAGCAGTCAGCGGGCCTACTATTACGAGCAGTACTTC
CASSQRAYYYEQYF
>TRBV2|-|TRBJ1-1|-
TGTGCCAGCGGGAGGGCGGGATCGAACACTGAAGCTTTCTTT
CASGRAGSNTEAFF
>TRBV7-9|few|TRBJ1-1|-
TGTGCCAGCAGCCCAGACAGCGAAACTGAAGCTTTCTTT
CASSPDSETEAFF
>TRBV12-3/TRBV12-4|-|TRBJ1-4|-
TGTGCCAGCAGACGGACCTTGGGGGATGAAAAACTGTTTTTT
CASRRTLGDEKLFF
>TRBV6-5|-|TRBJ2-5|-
TGTGCCAGCAGTTACTCGCCAGGGCAAGAGACCCAGTACTTC
CASSYSPGQETQYF
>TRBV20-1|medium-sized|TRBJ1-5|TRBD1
TGCAGTGCTAACAGGGGGCAAGATCAGCCCCAGCATTTT
CSANRGQDQPQHF
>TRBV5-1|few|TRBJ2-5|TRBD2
TGCGCCAGCACGGGACTAGCGGAAGGGGAGACCCAGTACTTC
CASTGLAEGETQYF
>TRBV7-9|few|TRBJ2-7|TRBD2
TGTGCCAGCAGCTTAGGGGGACTAGCGACCGAGCAGTACTTC
CASSLGGLATEQYF
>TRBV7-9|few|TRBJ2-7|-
TGTGCCAGCAGCTTAGTGGAGGGTATCGCCTACGAGCAGTACTTC
CASSLVEGIAYEQYF
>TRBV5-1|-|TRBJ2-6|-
TGCGCCAGCAGCTTGGAGCCGGGGATGGCTGGGGCCAACGTCCTGACTTTC
CASSLEPGMAGANVLTF
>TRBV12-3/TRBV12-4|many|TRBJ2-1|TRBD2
TGTGCCAGCAGGGCCGGACTAGCGGGGGGAGATGAGCAGTTCTTC
CASRAGLAGGDEQFF
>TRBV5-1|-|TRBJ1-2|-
TGCGCCAGCAGCTCCGCCCGGGACGGGACGCGAGGCTACACCTTC
CASSSARDGTRGYTF
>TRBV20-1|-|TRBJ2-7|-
TGCAGTGCTAGAAATCCTATCGGGGACATAGGGTACGAGCAGTACTTC
CSARNPIGDIGYEQYF
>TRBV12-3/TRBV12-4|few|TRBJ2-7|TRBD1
TGTGCCAGCAGTGCCCAGGGGGCGCGGGTCGGGTTCTCCTACGAGCAGTACTTC
CASSAQGARVGFSYEQYF
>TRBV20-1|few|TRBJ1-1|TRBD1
TGCAGTGCTCGCACAGGGGGAACGAACACTGAAGCTTTCTTT
CSARTGGTNTEAFF
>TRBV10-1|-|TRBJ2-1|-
TGCGCCACCCGAGTCTATTTCAATGAGCAGTTCTTC
CATRVYFNEQFF
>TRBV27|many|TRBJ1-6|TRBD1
TGTGCCAGCAGTTCCAGGGGGCTAAATTCACCCCTCCACTTT
CASSSRGLNSPLHF
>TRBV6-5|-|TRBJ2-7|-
TGTGCCAGCAGTTACTCGGTCAGCACCGAGCAGTACTTC
CASSYSVSTEQYF
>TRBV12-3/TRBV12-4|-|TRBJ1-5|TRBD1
TGTGCCAGCAGCTGGGACAGGATCGACCAGCCCCAGCATTTT
CASSWDRIDQPQHF
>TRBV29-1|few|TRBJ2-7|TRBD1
TGCAGCGTCGGGACAGGGGGCCGAGCGGAGCAGTACTTC
CSVGTGGRAEQYF
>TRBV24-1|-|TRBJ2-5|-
TGTGCCACCAGTGATGGGACTGCACACCAAGAGACCCAGTACTTC
CATSDGTAHQETQYF
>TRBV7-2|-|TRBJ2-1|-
TGTGCCAGCGGATGGCGGGCTAACCGGCGGGATGAGCAGTTCTTC
CASGWRANRRDEQFF